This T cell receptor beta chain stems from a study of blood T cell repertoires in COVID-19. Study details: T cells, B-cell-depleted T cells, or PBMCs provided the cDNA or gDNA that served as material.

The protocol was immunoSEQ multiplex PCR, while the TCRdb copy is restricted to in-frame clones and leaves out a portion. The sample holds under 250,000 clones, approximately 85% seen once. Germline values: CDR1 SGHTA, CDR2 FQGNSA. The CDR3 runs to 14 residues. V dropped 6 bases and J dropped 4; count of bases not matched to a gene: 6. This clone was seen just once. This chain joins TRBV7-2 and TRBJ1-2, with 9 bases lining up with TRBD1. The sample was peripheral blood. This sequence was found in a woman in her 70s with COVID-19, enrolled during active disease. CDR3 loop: CASSTDRGGYGYTF. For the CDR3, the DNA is TGTGCCAGCAGTACGGACAGGGGTGGCTATGGCTACACCTTC.